This TCR beta chain was retrieved from a study of tumor-infiltrating lymphocytes in primary liver carcinoma (dated by TCRdb to 2017 to 2019). With regard to the full study: Between November 2015 and March 2016, roughly 5 patients in China with histopathologically diagnosed primary liver carcinoma had their tumors surgically resected. Reproducibility between technical replicate repertoires was high, with correlation coefficients above 0.98 and mean shared-clone rates approximately 0.9. Tumors of the five patients were stage T1-T3 N0M0 with maximum diameters of roughly 4.2 to 11 cm. A total of 35 or so specimens from 5 patients went through TCRbeta repertoire sequencing, namely 25 tumor regions, 5 adjacent noncancerous liver tissues and 5 peripheral blood samples. Each sample produced roughly 3.65 to 8 million productive TCRbeta reads, and read depth showed no significant difference between tissue types. Of the five patients, three men and two women aged 30 to 69 years, four had hepatocellular carcinoma and one had combined HCC and intrahepatic cholangiocarcinoma. Across five regions of each liver tumor, along with adjacent normal tissue and blood, the study brought together TCRbeta repertoire sequencing, expression microarrays and whole-exome sequencing. What the research found in general, with its limitations: Only the TCR beta chain was sequenced, which likely underestimates true repertoire diversity because unpaired alpha chains were not captured. Since the samples were bulk and unsorted, there was no way to compare CD4+ and CD8+ T cell repertoires. The study included only five patients, and the authors note findings should be validated in a larger study. The top 250 clones accounted for a significantly greater share of the repertoire in tumors than in blood (p = 0.039). Repertoire overlap was higher between tumor regions (mean about 36%) than tumor-adjacent (approximately 17%) or tumor-blood (14%) pairs, consistent with antigen-driven expansion.

Inclusive of the bounding cysteine and phenylalanine, the CDR3 is 12 residues long. The CDR3 DNA has 36 bases and is translated from base 1. Trimming costs V 7 bases and J 16 bases, and their ends lie 20 bases apart. A remark on this clonotype: Its target antigen remains unknown. Being one base from a much bigger clone, this may be a read error.

TRIzol reagent was used to extract blood RNA from unsorted whole blood, while the DNeasy Blood & Tissue kit provided the germline DNA. At the time of sampling, the patients had chronic HBV infection and had not received any treatment. Before surgery, four milliliters of peripheral blood were collected into K2EDTA tubes. Starting from about 500 ng total RNA, TCRbeta-specific cDNA was produced by reverse transcription with a constant-region primer and ProtoScript II reverse transcriptase. Three nested multiplex PCR rounds, following a slightly modified ARM-PCR procedure, were used to build the TCRbeta libraries. The first two PCR rounds used multiplex TRBV1-TRBV30 forward primers with a Cbeta reverse primer, each for 10 cycles. Sample barcodes and Illumina adapters were added in a final 25-cycle PCR with Deep VentR polymerase. Before sequencing, amplicons of 200-500 bp were gel-purified using a QIAquick gel extraction kit. An Illumina HiSeq 2500 was used to sequence the TCRbeta amplicons, generating 250-bp paired-end reads. Regarding the original processing steps: Reads were quality-trimmed with Trimmomatic v0.33, and paired reads were merged with FLASH v1.2.11 to recover full CDR3 sequences. V, D and J germline segments were assigned to the rearranged TCRbeta sequences by MiGEC v1.2.1b. Clonotype statistics and Shannon-Wiener diversity indices were computed with VDJtools v1.0.0. To reduce sampling bias, subsequent analyses other than the diversity analysis used only the 250 most abundant clonotypes in each sample. TCRdb applied fastp at Q25 and MiXCR to the public reads, then kept only in-frame beta chains. Every CDR3 protein is listed once, alongside the most common genes and DNA of its rows. The V and J calls, along with clone size, are taken from TCRdb and not from the paper's own processing. Within this sample are a few hundred thousand distinct CDR3 sequences, with around three fifths of them counted one time only. Around 15% of the sample is taken by the ten largest.

This clonotype was sampled from a woman aged 25-40 years with primary liver carcinoma and hepatitis B virus infection. This sequence uses TRBV12-3 or TRBV12-4 and TRBJ2-1, and perhaps TRBD2 as D gene, on 6 matching bases. The source material was peripheral blood. The nucleotide sequence is given as TGTGCCAGCAATTTTTCCGGGACTGCGCATTTCTTC. It specifies CASNFSGTAHFF.